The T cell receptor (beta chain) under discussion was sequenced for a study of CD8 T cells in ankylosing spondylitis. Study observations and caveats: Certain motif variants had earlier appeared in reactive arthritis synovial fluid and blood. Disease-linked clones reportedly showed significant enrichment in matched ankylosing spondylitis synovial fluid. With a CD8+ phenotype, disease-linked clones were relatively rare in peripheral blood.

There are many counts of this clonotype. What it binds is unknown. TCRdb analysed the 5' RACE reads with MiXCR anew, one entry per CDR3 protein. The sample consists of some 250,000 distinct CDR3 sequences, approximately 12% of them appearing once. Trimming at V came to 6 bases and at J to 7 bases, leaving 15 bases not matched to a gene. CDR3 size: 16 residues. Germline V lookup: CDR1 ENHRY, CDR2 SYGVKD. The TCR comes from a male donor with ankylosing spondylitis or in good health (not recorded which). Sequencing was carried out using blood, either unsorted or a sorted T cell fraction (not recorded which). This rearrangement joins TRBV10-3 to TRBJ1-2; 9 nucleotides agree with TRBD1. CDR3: CAISMQTGTGKGGYTF. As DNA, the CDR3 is TGTGCCATCAGCATGCAAACCGGGACAGGGAAAGGTGGCTACACCTTC.